This is a list of T cell receptor beta chains from one sample in a study of T-cell memory formation after mild COVID-19. In TCRdb, the 5' RACE reads were re-called with MiXCR into one record per CDR3 protein. The table has approximately 350,000 distinct CDR3 sequences, 10% to 15% seen once. Sequenced sample: PBMCs or a T cell subset sorted from them (not recorded which). All receptors come from a young man who had mild COVID-19 (a few samples of this study predate the infection). Cell type and time point are not known. CDR3s include the opening cysteine and the closing phenylalanine or tryptophan. D genes are given only for firm matches. Not every row has a clone size; where given, it reads once, few, many or a size class.

clone size	V gene	J gene	D gene	CDR3 protein	CDR3 DNA
few	TRBV29-1	TRBJ2-1	TRBD1	CSVYRGLDEQFF	TGCAGCGTATACAGGGGGTTGGATGAGCAGTTCTTC
NA	TRBV7-9	TRBJ1-4	NA	CASSLRTAVNEKLFF	TGTGCCAGCAGCTTACGGACGGCCGTTAATGAAAAACTGTTTTTT
few	TRBV9	TRBJ2-1	NA	CASSVTSHEQFF	TGTGCCAGCAGCGTAACAAGCCATGAGCAGTTCTTC
few	TRBV11-2	TRBJ2-2	NA	CASSALLGGTGELFF	TGTGCCAGCAGCGCCCTCCTTGGAGGCACCGGGGAGCTGTTTTTT
many	TRBV7-8	TRBJ2-4	TRBD2	CASSSRTSGGPGAKNIQYF	TGTGCCAGCAGCTCACGGACTAGCGGGGGCCCAGGGGCCAAAAACATTCAGTACTTC
NA	TRBV19	TRBJ2-1	TRBD2	CASSGGWTSGYNEQFF	TGTGCCAGTAGTGGGGGTTGGACTAGCGGATACAATGAGCAGTTCTTC
NA	TRBV5-1	TRBJ1-6	NA	CASSFRGPAGNSPLHF	TGCGCCAGCAGCTTTCGCGGTCCCGCGGGGAATTCACCCCTCCACTTT
few	TRBV7-8	TRBJ1-4	NA	CASSSLQGTNEKLFF	TGTGCCAGCAGCTCCCTCCAGGGAACTAATGAAAAACTGTTTTTT
many	TRBV9	TRBJ1-3	NA	CASSPFEGSSGNTIYF	TGTGCCAGCAGCCCATTCGAGGGGAGCTCTGGAAACACCATATATTTT
few	TRBV7-2	TRBJ2-7	NA	CASSSTGSGYEQYF	TGTGCCAGCAGCTCCACAGGGTCTGGCTACGAGCAGTACTTC
NA	TRBV30	TRBJ1-4	NA	CAWSVLKGGEKLFF	TGTGCCTGGAGTGTACTGAAAGGCGGTGAAAAACTGTTTTTT
many	TRBV14	TRBJ1-1	NA	CASSPRGVNTEAFF	TGTGCCAGCAGCCCAAGAGGGGTGAACACTGAAGCTTTCTTT
few	TRBV29-1	TRBJ1-1	NA	CSAAHTEAFF	TGCAGTGCCGCCCACACTGAAGCTTTCTTT
NA	TRBV20-1	TRBJ2-1	NA	CSARQGRIDNEQFF	TGCAGTGCTAGGCAGGGACGCATTGACAATGAGCAGTTCTTC
NA	TRBV3-1	TRBJ1-6	NA	CASSQSGGYDSPLHF	TGTGCCAGCAGCCAATCTGGTGGGTACGATTCACCCCTCCACTTT
many	TRBV5-1	TRBJ2-5	NA	CASSLGNGQETQYF	TGCGCCAGCAGCTTGGGCAACGGACAAGAGACCCAGTACTTC
many	TRBV20-1	TRBJ2-3	TRBD2	CSARERTSAGDTQYF	TGCAGTGCTAGAGAAAGGACTAGCGCGGGAGATACGCAGTATTTT
many	TRBV7-9	TRBJ2-7	TRBD1	CASSLAHSTGNEQYF	TGTGCCAGCAGCTTAGCCCACTCGACAGGGAACGAGCAGTACTTC
many	TRBV27	TRBJ2-3	TRBD2	CASSLEGRSGGADTQYF	TGTGCCAGCAGTTTAGAGGGGCGTAGCGGGGGGGCAGATACGCAGTATTTT
NA	TRBV7-6	TRBJ2-1	NA	CASSLGTFNEQFF	TGTGCCAGCAGCTTGGGGACTTTCAATGAGCAGTTCTTC
NA	TRBV5-1	TRBJ2-3	TRBD2	CASSLDGAGRADTQYF	TGCGCCAGCAGCTTGGACGGTGCGGGGAGGGCAGATACGCAGTATTTT
few	TRBV6-2/TRBV6-3	TRBJ2-7	NA	CASSYNPTEGSYEQYF	TGTGCCAGCAGTTACAACCCGACGGAGGGATCCTACGAGCAGTACTTC
few	TRBV11-2	TRBJ2-5	TRBD2	CASSRLAGDLQETQYF	TGTGCCAGCAGCCGACTAGCGGGGGACCTTCAAGAGACCCAGTACTTC
NA	TRBV12-3/TRBV12-4	TRBJ1-5	TRBD1	CASRPERGRNQPQHF	TGTGCCAGCAGGCCGGAGAGGGGGCGCAATCAGCCCCAGCATTTT
few	TRBV19	TRBJ1-1	NA	CASIHRGGANTEAFF	TGTGCCAGTATTCATAGGGGGGGCGCGAACACTGAAGCTTTCTTT
NA	TRBV20-1	TRBJ2-2	NA	CSARGNLRTTGELFF	TGCAGTGCTAGAGGGAATTTACGGACCACCGGGGAGCTGTTTTTT
few	TRBV2	TRBJ1-1	NA	CASSFRSEAFF	TGTGCCAGCAGTTTCCGTTCTGAAGCTTTCTTT
NA	TRBV5-6	TRBJ2-5	NA	CASSLWDQETQYF	TGTGCCAGCAGCTTGTGGGATCAAGAGACCCAGTACTTC
few	TRBV10-3	TRBJ1-5	NA	CAISTGGHNQPQHF	TGTGCCATCAGTACGGGGGGTCACAATCAGCCCCAGCATTTT
few	TRBV7-2	TRBJ1-6	NA	CASTRQELHF	TGTGCCAGCACAAGACAGGAGCTCCACTTT
few	TRBV20-1	TRBJ1-2	NA	CSARRGAGARNYGYTF	TGCAGTGCCAGGAGGGGGGCAGGGGCGCGGAACTATGGCTACACCTTC
NA	TRBV20-1	TRBJ2-1	NA	CSARGPFNEQFF	TGCAGTGCTAGAGGGCCCTTTAATGAGCAGTTCTTC
NA	TRBV5-1	TRBJ1-3	NA	CASSGGSQGNTIYF	TGCGCCAGCAGCGGGGGGAGTCAAGGAAACACCATATATTTT
few	TRBV7-2	TRBJ1-5	NA	CASSSRGSPEGNQPQHF	TGTGCCAGCAGCTCACGGGGGAGCCCAGAAGGCAATCAGCCCCAGCATTTT
NA	TRBV7-2	TRBJ1-2	NA	CASSLGTGYTF	TGTGCCAGCAGCTTGGGAACTGGCTACACCTTC
many	TRBV10-3	TRBJ2-7	NA	CAIRAGYENEQYF	TGTGCCATCAGAGCAGGGTATGAGAACGAGCAGTACTTC
NA	TRBV29-1	TRBJ1-2	NA	CSTLGDTNYGYTF	TGCAGCACTTTAGGGGACACTAACTATGGCTACACCTTC
NA	TRBV28	TRBJ2-1	NA	CASSLGFSYNEQFF	TGTGCCAGCAGTTTAGGGTTCTCCTACAATGAGCAGTTCTTC
few	TRBV5-6	TRBJ1-2	NA	CASTPLGSSYYGYTF	TGTGCCAGCACCCCCTTGGGCAGCTCTTACTATGGCTACACCTTC
many	TRBV6-2/TRBV6-3	TRBJ2-7	NA	CASSYGGNSYEQYF	TGTGCCAGCAGTTACGGGGGGAACTCCTACGAGCAGTACTTC
NA	TRBV5-1	TRBJ2-3	NA	CASSPLASDTQYF	TGCGCCAGCAGCCCCCTGGCCTCAGATACGCAGTATTTT
NA	TRBV7-2	TRBJ1-2	NA	CASSSYRVEDYGYTF	TGTGCCAGCAGCTCATACAGGGTGGAGGACTATGGCTACACCTTC
NA	TRBV4-3	TRBJ2-3	TRBD2	CASSQDLAGGADTQYF	TGCGCCAGCAGCCAAGATTTAGCGGGGGGCGCAGATACGCAGTATTTT
many	TRBV27	TRBJ2-1	TRBD2	CASSFGGRNEQFF	TGTGCCAGCAGTTTTGGCGGGAGAAATGAGCAGTTCTTC
NA	TRBV5-4	TRBJ1-2	NA	CASSLAGRNYGYTF	TGTGCCAGCAGCTTGGCCGGGAGAAACTATGGCTACACCTTC
few	TRBV12-3/TRBV12-4	TRBJ2-1	TRBD1	CASSTGTGVGNEQFF	TGTGCCAGCAGTACCGGGACAGGGGTGGGCAATGAGCAGTTCTTC
NA	TRBV4-3	TRBJ2-7	TRBD1	CASSQNTRGLYEQYF	TGCGCCAGCAGCCAGAATACCAGGGGGCTCTACGAGCAGTACTTC
few	TRBV25-1	TRBJ2-1	NA	CASSVRDATDNEQFF	TGTGCCAGCAGTGTCCGGGACGCAACGGACAATGAGCAGTTCTTC
NA	TRBV5-1	TRBJ2-5	TRBD1	CASSGQGQETQYF	TGCGCCAGTTCCGGACAGGGCCAAGAGACCCAGTACTTC
NA	TRBV7-8	TRBJ2-3	TRBD1	CASSFGQGTSTDTQYF	TGTGCCAGCAGCTTCGGACAGGGGACGAGCACAGATACGCAGTATTTT
NA	TRBV4-3	TRBJ2-5	TRBD2	CASSQAGGPGETQYF	TGCGCCAGCAGCCAAGCGGGGGGGCCGGGTGAGACCCAGTACTTC
many	TRBV7-9	TRBJ2-1	NA	CASRREEGNEQFF	TGTGCCAGCCGCAGGGAGGAGGGCAATGAGCAGTTCTTC
few	TRBV29-1	TRBJ1-2	NA	CSVEASGINYGYTF	TGCAGCGTTGAAGCGTCAGGAATTAACTATGGCTACACCTTC
NA	TRBV5-1	TRBJ2-1	TRBD1	CASSLGQGVEQFF	TGCGCCAGCAGCTTAGGACAGGGAGTCGAGCAGTTCTTC
NA	TRBV7-3	TRBJ2-1	NA	CASSLGPLSNEQFF	TGTGCCAGCAGCTTAGGGCCTCTAAGCAATGAGCAGTTCTTC
few	TRBV5-1	TRBJ2-5	NA	CASSTRALRVRETQYF	TGCGCCAGCAGCACCCGGGCCCTGAGGGTCCGCGAGACCCAGTACTTC